The source of this T cell receptor (beta chain) is a study of blood T cell repertoires in COVID-19. Participant age was roughly 18 to 90 years, and participants resided in roughly 25 US areas. Assignments of participants to cohorts depended upon their own reported clinical history. People in the exposed group encountered a COVID-19 case within 2 weeks before entering the study. TCRdb's copy holds only in-frame clones and misses some; the assay was immunoSEQ multiplex PCR. The repertoire holds 250,000 or so clones, roughly 90% seen once, with roughly 2.9% in the top ten. The CDR3 sequence is 15 residues long. The V segment lost 6 bases and the J segment 8 bases; nucleotides outside the gene matches: 7. Germline assignment: CDR1 SNHLY and CDR2 FYNNEI.

Material: PBMCs or T cells enriched from blood (not recorded which). The chain has TRBV2 and TRBJ2-1, with 13 bases lining up with TRBD2. The origin of this receptor is a man between 40 and 49 years old who had been exposed to COVID-19. Here the CDR3 reads CASRAGTSGVDEQFF. The CDR3 DNA is TGTGCCAGCAGGGCCGGGACTAGCGGGGTCGATGAGCAGTTCTTC.